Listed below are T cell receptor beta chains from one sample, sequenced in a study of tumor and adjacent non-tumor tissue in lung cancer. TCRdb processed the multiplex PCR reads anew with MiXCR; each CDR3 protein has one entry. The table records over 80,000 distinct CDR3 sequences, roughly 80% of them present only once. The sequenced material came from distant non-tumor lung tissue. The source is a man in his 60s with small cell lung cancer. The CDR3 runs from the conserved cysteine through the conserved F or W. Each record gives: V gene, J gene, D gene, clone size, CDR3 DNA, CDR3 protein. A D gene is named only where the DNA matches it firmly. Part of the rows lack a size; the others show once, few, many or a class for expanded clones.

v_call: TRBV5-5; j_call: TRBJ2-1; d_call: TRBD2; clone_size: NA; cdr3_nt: TGTGCCAGCAGCTTGGGACTAGCTGTATACAATGACCAGTTCTTC; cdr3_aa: CASSLGLAVYNDQFF
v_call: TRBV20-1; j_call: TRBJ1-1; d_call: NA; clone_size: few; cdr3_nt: TGCAGTGCTACAGCGGACAGCATGAACACTGAAGCTTTCTTT; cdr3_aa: CSATADSMNTEAFF
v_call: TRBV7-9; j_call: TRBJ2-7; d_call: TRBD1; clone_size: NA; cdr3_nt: TGTGCCAGCAGTCGGACAGGGGAGTATGAGCAGTACTTC; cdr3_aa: CASSRTGEYEQYF
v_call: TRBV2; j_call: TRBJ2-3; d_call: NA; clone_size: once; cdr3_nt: TGTACCAGCGGAGGACTTGCGGCTTCAGGGGATACGCAGTATTTT; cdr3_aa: CTSGGLAASGDTQYF
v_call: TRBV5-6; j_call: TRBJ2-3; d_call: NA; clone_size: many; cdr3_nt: TGTGCCAGCAGCTTGACAAGGGGGTCTGACACAGATACGCAGTATTTT; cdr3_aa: CASSLTRGSDTDTQYF
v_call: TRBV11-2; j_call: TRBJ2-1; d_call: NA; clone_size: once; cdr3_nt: TGTGCCAGCAGTTTCCTGAGGCGGGATCACGGTGAGCAGTTCTTC; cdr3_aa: CASSFLRRDHGEQFF
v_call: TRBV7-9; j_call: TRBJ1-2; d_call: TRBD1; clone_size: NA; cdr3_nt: TGTGCCAATAGCTTAGGCCTTCCGGGACAGATTTTCGCTAACTATGGCGACACCTTC; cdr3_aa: CANSLGLPGQIFANYGDTF
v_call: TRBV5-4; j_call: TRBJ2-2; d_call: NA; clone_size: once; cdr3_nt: TGCGCCAGCAGCTCCGTCGCGAACACCGGAGAGCTGATTTTT; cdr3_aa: CASSSVANTGELIF
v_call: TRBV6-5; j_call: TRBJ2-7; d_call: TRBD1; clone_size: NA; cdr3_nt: TGTGCCACCGCAACCGGGACAGGGGGTGTTGAGGAGTACTTC; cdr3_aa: CATATGTGGVEEYF
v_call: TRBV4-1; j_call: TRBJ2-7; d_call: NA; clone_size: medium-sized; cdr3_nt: TGCGCCAGCAGAGGGGGAGTCAGCGGTACCTACGAGCAGTACTTC; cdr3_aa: CASRGGVSGTYEQYF
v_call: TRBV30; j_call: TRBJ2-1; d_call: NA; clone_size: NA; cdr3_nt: TGTGCTTGGTCTCCAAGTTACAATGAGCAGTTATTC; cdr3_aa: CAWSPSYNEQLF
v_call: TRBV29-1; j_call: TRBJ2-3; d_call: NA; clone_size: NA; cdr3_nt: TGCAGCGCTGAGCGCGGTACCCCAAACACAGATACGCAGTATTTT; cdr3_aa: CSAERGTPNTDTQYF
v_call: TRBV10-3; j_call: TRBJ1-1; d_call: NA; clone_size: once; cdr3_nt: TGTGCCATCAGTGAGTGGTCCGGCGACACTGAAGCTTTATTT; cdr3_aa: CAISEWSGDTEALF
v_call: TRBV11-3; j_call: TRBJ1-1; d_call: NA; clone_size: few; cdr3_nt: TGTGCCAGCAGCTTAGGCCCGAACACTGAGGTTTTCTTT; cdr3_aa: CASSLGPNTEVFF
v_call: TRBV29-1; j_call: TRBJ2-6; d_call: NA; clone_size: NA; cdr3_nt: TGCAGCGCCGACATCTCTGAAACCAACGTCCTGACTTTC; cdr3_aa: CSADISETNVLTF
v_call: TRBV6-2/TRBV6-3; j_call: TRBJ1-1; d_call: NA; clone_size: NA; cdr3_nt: TGTGTCAACAGTTACGATAGGGAGCTTTTAGTGGACGTGAACACTGAGGCTTTCTTT; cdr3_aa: CVNSYDRELLVDVNTEAFF
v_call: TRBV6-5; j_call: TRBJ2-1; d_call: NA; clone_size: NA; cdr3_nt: TGTGCCGGCAGTTACTCTGGGGGAGAGGGTAATGACCAGTTCTTC; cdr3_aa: CAGSYSGGEGNDQFF
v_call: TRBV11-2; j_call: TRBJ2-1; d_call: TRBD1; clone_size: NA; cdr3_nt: TGTGCTAGCAGCTTACAGGGGGCCTACAATGTACAGTTCTTC; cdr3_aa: CASSLQGAYNVQFF
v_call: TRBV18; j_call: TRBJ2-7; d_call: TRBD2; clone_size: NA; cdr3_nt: TGTGCCAGCTCACGGGGGGGTCAGGCCTCCTACGGGCAGTACTTC; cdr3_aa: CASSRGGQASYGQYF
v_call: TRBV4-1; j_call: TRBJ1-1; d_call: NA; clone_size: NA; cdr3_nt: TGCGCCAGCAGTCAATCAGGGCCTAGACAGATAAATGAAACTTTCTTT; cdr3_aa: CASSQSGPRQINETFF
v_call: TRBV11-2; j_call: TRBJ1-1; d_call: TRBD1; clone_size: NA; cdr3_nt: TGTGCTAGCAGCTCGTGGACAGGGGATGAGGCTTTCTTT; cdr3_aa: CASSSWTGDEAFF
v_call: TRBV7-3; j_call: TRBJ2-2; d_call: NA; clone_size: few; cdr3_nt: TGTGCCAGCAGCTCACTGGCCTCAGGGGCCGGGGAGCTGTTTTTT; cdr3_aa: CASSSLASGAGELFF
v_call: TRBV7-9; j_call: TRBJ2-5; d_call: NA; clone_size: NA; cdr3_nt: TGTGCCAGCAGCTCACTAGGGTCAGGGGCAGGAAGAGAGGCCCAATACTTC; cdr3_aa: CASSSLGSGAGREAQYF
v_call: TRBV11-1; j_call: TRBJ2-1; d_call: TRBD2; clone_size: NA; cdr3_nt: TGTGCTAGCAGCTTCTTGGTGCGGGAGGGGTACAATGAGCAGTTCTTC; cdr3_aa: CASSFLVREGYNEQFF
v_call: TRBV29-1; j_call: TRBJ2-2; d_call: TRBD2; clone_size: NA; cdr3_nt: TGCAGCGTTGTGGCGGGAGCCGCGAACACCGTGGAGCTATTTTTT; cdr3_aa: CSVVAGAANTVELFF
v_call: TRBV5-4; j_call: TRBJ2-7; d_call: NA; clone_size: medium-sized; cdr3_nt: TGTGCCAGCAGCTTGACGGACTCCTACGAGCAGTACTTC; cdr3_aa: CASSLTDSYEQYF
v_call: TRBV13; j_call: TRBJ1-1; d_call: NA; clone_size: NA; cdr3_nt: TGTGCCAGCAGCTTATGGCACCACACTGAAGCTTACTTT; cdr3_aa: CASSLWHHTEAYF
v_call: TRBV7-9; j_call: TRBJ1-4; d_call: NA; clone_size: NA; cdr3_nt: TGTGCCAGCAGCTTGCAGGGGAGAGATGAAAAACTGTTTTTT; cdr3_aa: CASSLQGRDEKLFF
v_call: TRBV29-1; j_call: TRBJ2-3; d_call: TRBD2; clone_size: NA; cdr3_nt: TGCAGCGCCCAACGGGGACTAGCGGGAGGTACGCACTATTTT; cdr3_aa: CSAQRGLAGGTHYF
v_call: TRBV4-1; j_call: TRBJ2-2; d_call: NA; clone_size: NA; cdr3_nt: TGCGGCAGCAGCAGCAGGGGGGCCTGTACCGGGGTGCTGTTTTTT; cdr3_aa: CGSSSRGACTGVLFF
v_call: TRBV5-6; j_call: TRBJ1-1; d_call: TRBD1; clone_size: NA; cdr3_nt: TGTGCCATCAACTTGGCCTTCGGGACAGCGAACACTGAAGCTTTCTTT; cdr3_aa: CAINLAFGTANTEAFF
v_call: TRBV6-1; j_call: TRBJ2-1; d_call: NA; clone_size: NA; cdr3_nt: TGTGCCAACAGTGAATTAGTAAGGGAGCAGGTCTTC; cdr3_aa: CANSELVREQVF
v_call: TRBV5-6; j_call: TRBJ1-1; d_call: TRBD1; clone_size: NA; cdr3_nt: TGTGCCAGGAGCTTGGCCTCCGGGACAGCGAATACCGAAGCTTTCTTT; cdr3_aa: CARSLASGTANTEAFF
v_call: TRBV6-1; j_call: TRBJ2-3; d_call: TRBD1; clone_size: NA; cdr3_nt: TGTGCCAACAGAGAAAGCAGGGGGCCATATGGCACAGATACGCAGTATTTT; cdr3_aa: CANRESRGPYGTDTQYF
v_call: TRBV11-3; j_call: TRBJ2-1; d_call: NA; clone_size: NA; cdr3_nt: TGTGCCGGCAGCATAGGGACATATGAGCAGGTCTTC; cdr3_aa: CAGSIGTYEQVF
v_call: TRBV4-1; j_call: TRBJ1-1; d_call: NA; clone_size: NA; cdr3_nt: TGCGCCAGCAGCCAGACTGGAGAGCTGAACACTGAAGCTTTCTTT; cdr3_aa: CASSQTGELNTEAFF
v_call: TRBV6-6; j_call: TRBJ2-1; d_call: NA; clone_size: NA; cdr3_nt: TGTGCCAGCAGTATAATGGGGCGGGGTGAGCAGTTCTTC; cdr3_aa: CASSIMGRGEQFF
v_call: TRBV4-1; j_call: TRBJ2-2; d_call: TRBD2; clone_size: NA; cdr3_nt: TGCGCCAGAATCTCCTGGACTAGCGGGACGAACACCGGGGAGCTGTTTTTT; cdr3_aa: CARISWTSGTNTGELFF
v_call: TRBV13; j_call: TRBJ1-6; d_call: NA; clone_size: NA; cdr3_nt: TGTGGCAGCAGCCAAAACGACGGAGGCTCCTATAAATCACCCCTCCACTTT; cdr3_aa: CGSSQNDGGSYKSPLHF